Listed below are T cell receptor beta chains from one sample, sequenced in a study of blood T cell repertoires in COVID-19. Sequencing used immunoSEQ multiplex PCR; TCRdb keeps in-frame clones, though not all of them. The sample contains a few hundred thousand clones, roughly 86% of which appear only once. Sequencing used PBMCs or T cells enriched from blood (not recorded which). These receptors all come from an older woman who had recovered from COVID-19. The CDR3 runs from the conserved cysteine through the conserved F or W. Fields, in order: V gene, D gene, J gene, CDR3 length, clone size, CDR3 protein, CDR3 DNA. The D gene is left open where the match is weak. Clone size is not always given. Where it is, it says once, few, many or a class for expanded clones.

V: TRBV27
D: TRBD2
J: TRBJ2-7
length: 15
size: -
CDR3: CASSPRGGGKTEQYF
DNA: TGTGCCAGCAGCCCACGTGGGGGGGGAAAAACCGAGCAGTACTTC

V: TRBV9
D: TRBD2
J: TRBJ2-1
length: 14
size: -
CDR3: CASSVAGGPNEQFF
DNA: TGTGCCAGCAGCGTCGCGGGAGGGCCCAATGAGCAGTTCTTC

V: TRBV28
D: -
J: TRBJ2-3
length: 16
size: -
CDR3: CASSSPSGSLTDTQYF
DNA: TGTGCCAGCAGTTCCCCCAGCGGAAGCCTCACAGATACGCAGTATTTT

V: TRBV9
D: TRBD1
J: TRBJ1-4
length: 13
size: -
CDR3: CASSPGGEEKLFF
DNA: TGTGCCAGCAGCCCAGGGGGAGAAGAAAAACTGTTTTTT

V: TRBV20-1
D: -
J: TRBJ1-5
length: 17
size: -
CDR3: CSASRISGDYSNQPQHF
DNA: TGCAGTGCTAGTCGTATCTCCGGGGATTATAGCAATCAGCCCCAGCATTTT

V: TRBV28
D: TRBD1
J: TRBJ1-2
length: 15
size: once
CDR3: CASSLIDRESHGYTF
DNA: TGTGCCAGCAGTTTGATCGACAGGGAAAGCCATGGCTACACCTTC

V: TRBV7-3
D: TRBD1
J: TRBJ1-1
length: 13
size: -
CDR3: CASKGQLNTEAFF
DNA: TGTGCCAGCAAGGGACAGCTGAACACTGAAGCTTTCTTT

V: TRBV28
D: TRBD1
J: TRBJ1-2
length: 13
size: -
CDR3: CASSSGQNYGYTF
DNA: TGTGCCAGCAGTTCGGGACAGAACTATGGCTACACCTTC

V: TRBV7-3
D: TRBD2
J: TRBJ2-7
length: 15
size: -
CDR3: CASSRHSGRFEEQYF
DNA: TGTGCCAGCAGCCGACATAGCGGGAGGTTCGAGGAGCAGTACTTC

V: TRBV7-9
D: -
J: TRBJ1-1
length: 11
size: -
CDR3: CASSSSTEAFF
DNA: TGTGCCAGCAGCTCCAGCACTGAAGCTTTCTTT

V: TRBV5-8
D: -
J: TRBJ2-6
length: 16
size: -
CDR3: CASSEGWGSGANVLTF
DNA: TGTGCCAGCAGCGAGGGTTGGGGATCTGGGGCCAACGTCCTGACTTTC

V: TRBV24-1
D: TRBD1
J: TRBJ1-1
length: 14
size: -
CDR3: CATSDFRTGQKAFF
DNA: TGTGCCACCAGTGATTTTCGGACAGGGCAAAAGGCTTTCTTT

V: TRBV5-8
D: -
J: TRBJ1-4
length: 15
size: -
CDR3: CASSLAWTGGGKLFF
DNA: TGTGCCAGCAGCTTAGCTTGGACCGGGGGTGGTAAACTGTTTTTT